The 8 T cell receptor beta chains below all came from one sample that was sequenced in a study of T cell responses to AZD1222 COVID-19 vaccine. The repertoire was sequenced with immunoSEQ multiplex PCR; TCRdb's copy has only in-frame clones and lacks some. The sample lists tens of thousands of clones, roughly nine tenths occurring once. Source: peripheral blood, taken 28 days after the second AZD1222 dose. The source is an adult who received the AZD1222 COVID-19 vaccine.

This chain links TRBV7-9 with TRBJ1-3, with D unresolved. Per the germline V gene, CDR1 is SEHNR and CDR2 is FQNEAQ (reference sequence). V lost 2 bases, J lost 0 bases, and 5 bases lay in between. This CDR3 spans 14 amino acids. The DNA for the CDR3 is TGTGCCAGCAGCTTATCTAACTCTGGAAACACCATATATTTT. This translates into CASSLSNSGNTIYF.

The chain joins TRBV27 to TRBJ2-3, with a weak D call TRBD2 (5 bases). Trimming pared 0 bases from V and 0 bases from J, leaving 10 bases between. Per the germline V gene, CDR1 is MNHEY and CDR2 is SMNVEV (reference sequence). The CDR3 sequence is 16 residues long. The CDR3: CASSLSPGSSTDTQYF. The CDR3 DNA sequence: TGTGCCAGCAGTTTATCGCCGGGGAGCAGCACAGATACGCAGTATTTT.

The gene calls are TRBV7-9 and TRBJ1-2; D possibly corresponds to TRBD1 (5 bases). Germline values: CDR1 SEHNR, CDR2 FQNEAQ (reference sequence). V was trimmed by 5 bases and J by 3 bases, leaving 19 bases between them. CDR3 length: 16 amino acids. In nucleotides, the CDR3 is TGTGCCAGCAGCCCCCTAGAATTGCGGGGCCACTATGGCTACACCTTC. Amino acid sequence: CASSPLELRGHYGYTF.

The V gene is TRBV19, the J gene TRBJ1-1; unclear D gene. Germline lookup yields CDR1 LNHDA and CDR2 SQIVND (reference sequence). CDR3 length: 12 amino acids. The V end lost 7 bases, the J end lost 1 base, and 7 bases lay between the germline ends. The CDR3: CASNLGNTEAFF. CDR3 bases: TGTGCCAGTAACTTAGGGAACACTGAAGCTTTCTTT.

CDR3 amino acids: CASSRTPNEKLFF. The CDR3 region has the DNA TGTGCCAGCAGCAGGACACCTAATGAAAAACTGTTTTTT. This rearrangement joins TRBV6-5 to TRBJ1-4; tentative D call: TRBD1 (5 bases). There are 13 residues in the CDR3. Germline V gene sequence: CDR1 MNHEY, CDR2 SVGAGI. V was pared by 6 bases and J by 3 bases, with 8 bases between.

The sample holds one count of this clone. The chain has TRBV5-1 and TRBJ2-3; D not certain. The CDR3 has 14 residues. CDR1 is SGHRS, CDR2 YFSETQ, per germline. Trimming removed 5 bases at V and 5 bases at J, with 15 bases between. CDR3 DNA: TGCGCCAGCAGTTACGGCTTGGCGGAAGATACGCAGTATTTT. Translating it yields CASSYGLAEDTQYF.

V is TRBV12-3 or TRBV12-4 and J is TRBJ2-2; the D is unclear. This CDR3 has 13 residues. The V end lost 3 bases, the J end lost 4 bases, and 6 bases lay between the germline ends. Here the CDR3 DNA reads TGTGCCAGCAGTTTCGGCAGCACCGGGGAGCTGTTTTTT. Translated: CASSFGSTGELFF.

This clone has more than one count but fewer than ten. V and J are TRBV13 and TRBJ2-1; TRBD1 aligns across 8 bases. V was clipped by 5 bases and J by 4 bases; unmatched bases: 7. The length of the CDR3 is 15 residues. Germline CDR1 and CDR2: PRHDT and FYEKMQ (reference sequence). In nucleotides, the CDR3 is TGTGCCAGCAGCGGAGGGGGACAGGTATACAATGAGCAGTTCTTC. This encodes CASSGGGQVYNEQFF. The variable domain in full, with the rest retrieved from reference TRBV13 and TRBJ2-1, is AAGVIQSPRHLIKEKRETATLKCYPIPRHDTVYWYQQGPGQDPQFLISFYEKMQSDKGSIPDRFSAQQFSDYHSELNMSSLELGDSALYFCASSGGGQVYNEQFFGPGTRLTVL.